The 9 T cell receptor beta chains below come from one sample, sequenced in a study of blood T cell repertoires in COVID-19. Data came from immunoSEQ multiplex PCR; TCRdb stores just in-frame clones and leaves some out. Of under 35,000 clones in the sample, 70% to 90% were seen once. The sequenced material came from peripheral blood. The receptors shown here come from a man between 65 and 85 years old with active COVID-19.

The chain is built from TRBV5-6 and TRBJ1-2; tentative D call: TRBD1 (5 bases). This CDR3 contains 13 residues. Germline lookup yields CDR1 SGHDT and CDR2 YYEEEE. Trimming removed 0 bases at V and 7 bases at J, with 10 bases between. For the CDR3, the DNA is TGTGCCAGCAGCTTGGTAGGGGTTAGTGGCTACACCTTC. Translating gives CASSLVGVSGYTF.

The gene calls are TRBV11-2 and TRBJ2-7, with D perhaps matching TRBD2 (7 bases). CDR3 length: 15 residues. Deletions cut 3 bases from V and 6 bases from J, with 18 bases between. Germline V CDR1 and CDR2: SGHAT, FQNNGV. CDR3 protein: CASSLGGAVLREQYF. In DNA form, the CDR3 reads TGTGCCAGCAGCTTGGGGGGGGCTGTCCTACGCGAGCAGTACTTC. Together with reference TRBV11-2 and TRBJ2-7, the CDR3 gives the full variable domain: EAGVAQSPRYKIIEKRQSVAFWCNPISGHATLYWYQQILGQGPKLLIQFQNNGVVDDSQLPKDRFSAERLKGVDSTLKIQPAKLEDSAVYLCASSLGGAVLREQYFGPGTRLTVT.

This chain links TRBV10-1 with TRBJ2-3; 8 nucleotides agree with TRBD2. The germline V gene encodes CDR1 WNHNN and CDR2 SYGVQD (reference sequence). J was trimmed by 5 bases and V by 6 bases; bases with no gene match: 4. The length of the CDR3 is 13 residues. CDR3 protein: CASRAAGEDTQYF. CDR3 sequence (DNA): TGCGCCAGCAGGGCAGCGGGAGAAGATACGCAGTATTTT.

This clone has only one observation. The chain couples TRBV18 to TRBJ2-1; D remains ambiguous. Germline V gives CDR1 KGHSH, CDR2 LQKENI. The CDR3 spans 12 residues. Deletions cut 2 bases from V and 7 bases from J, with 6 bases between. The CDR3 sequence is CASSPETNEQFF. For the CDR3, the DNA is TGTGCCAGCTCACCAGAAACAAATGAGCAGTTCTTC.

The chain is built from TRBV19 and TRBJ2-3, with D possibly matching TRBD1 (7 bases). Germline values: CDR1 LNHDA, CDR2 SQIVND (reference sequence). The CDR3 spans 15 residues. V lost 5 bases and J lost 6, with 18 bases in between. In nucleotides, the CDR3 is TGTGCCAGTAGTCAGGGGGGATTCTTCACCGATACGCAGTATTTT. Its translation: CASSQGGFFTDTQYF.

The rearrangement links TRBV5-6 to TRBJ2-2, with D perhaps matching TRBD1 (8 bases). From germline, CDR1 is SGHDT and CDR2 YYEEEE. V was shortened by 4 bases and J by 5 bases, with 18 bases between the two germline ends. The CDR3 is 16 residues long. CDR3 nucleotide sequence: TGTGCCAGCAGCCCACAGGGGGGGGCGCGAACCGGGGAGCTGTTTTTT. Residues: CASSPQGGARTGELFF.

CDR3 in DNA: TGTGCCAGCAGCTCCGGACAGATCTCTGGAAACACCATATATTTT. It yields the protein CASSSGQISGNTIYF. The chain has TRBV11-2 and TRBJ1-3, with D perhaps TRBD1 (6 bases). V was shortened by 4 bases and J by 0 bases, with 10 bases between the two germline ends. The germline gives CDR1 SGHAT, CDR2 FQNNGV. The CDR3 is 15 amino acids.

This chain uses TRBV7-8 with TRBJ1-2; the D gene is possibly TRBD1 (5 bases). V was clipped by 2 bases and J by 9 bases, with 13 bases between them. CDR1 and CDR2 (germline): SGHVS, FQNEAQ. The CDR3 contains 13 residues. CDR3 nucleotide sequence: TGTGCCAGCAGCTTAATCCCCCAGGGCAGCTACACCTTC. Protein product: CASSLIPQGSYTF.

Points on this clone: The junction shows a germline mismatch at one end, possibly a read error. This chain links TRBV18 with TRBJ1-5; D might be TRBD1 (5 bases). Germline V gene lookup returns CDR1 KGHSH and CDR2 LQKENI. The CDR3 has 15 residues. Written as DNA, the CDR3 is TGTGCCAGCTCACGGACTAGGGGTCCCAATGAGCCCCAGCATTTT. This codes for CASSRTRGPNEPQHF.